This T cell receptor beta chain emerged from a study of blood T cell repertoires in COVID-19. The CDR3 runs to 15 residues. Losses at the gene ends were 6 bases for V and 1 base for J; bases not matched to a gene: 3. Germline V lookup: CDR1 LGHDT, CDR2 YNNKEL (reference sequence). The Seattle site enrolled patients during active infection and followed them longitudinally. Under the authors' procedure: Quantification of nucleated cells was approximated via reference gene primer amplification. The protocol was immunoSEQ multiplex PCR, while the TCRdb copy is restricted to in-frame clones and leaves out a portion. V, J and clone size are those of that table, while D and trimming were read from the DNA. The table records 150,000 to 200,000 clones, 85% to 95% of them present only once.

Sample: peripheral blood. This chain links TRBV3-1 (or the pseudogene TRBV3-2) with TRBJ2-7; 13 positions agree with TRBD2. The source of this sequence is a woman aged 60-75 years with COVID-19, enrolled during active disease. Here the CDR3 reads CASSRLAGGSYEQYF. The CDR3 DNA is TGTGCCAGCAGTCGACTAGCGGGGGGTTCCTACGAGCAGTACTTC.